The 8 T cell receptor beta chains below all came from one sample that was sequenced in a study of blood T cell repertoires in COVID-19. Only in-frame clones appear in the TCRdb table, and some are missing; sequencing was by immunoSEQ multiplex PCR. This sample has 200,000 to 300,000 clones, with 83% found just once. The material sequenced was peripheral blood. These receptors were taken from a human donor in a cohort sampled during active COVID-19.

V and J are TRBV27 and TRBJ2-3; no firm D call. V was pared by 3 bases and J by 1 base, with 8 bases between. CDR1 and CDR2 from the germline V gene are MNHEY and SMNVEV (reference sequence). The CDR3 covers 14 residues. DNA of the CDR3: TGTGCCAGCAGTTTTTGGGCTGGCACAGATACGCAGTATTTT. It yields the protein CASSFWAGTDTQYF.

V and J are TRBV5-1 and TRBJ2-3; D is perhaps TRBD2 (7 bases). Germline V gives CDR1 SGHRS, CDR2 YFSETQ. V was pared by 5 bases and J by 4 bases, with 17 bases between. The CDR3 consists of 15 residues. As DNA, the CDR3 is TGCGCCAGCAGTTTCCGTGGGGGGGCTGCAGATACGCAGTATTTT. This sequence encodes CASSFRGGAADTQYF.

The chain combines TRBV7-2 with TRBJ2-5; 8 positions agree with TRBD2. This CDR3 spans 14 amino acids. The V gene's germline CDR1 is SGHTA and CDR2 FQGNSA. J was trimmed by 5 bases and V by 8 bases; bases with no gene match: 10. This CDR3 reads CASSRGRGAETQYF. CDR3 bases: TGTGCCAGCTCCCGGGGGCGGGGGGCGGAGACCCAGTACTTC.

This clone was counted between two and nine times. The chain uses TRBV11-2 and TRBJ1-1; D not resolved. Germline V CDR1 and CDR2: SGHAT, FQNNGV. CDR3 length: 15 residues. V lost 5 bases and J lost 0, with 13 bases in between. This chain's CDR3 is CASSPNAVVNTEAFF. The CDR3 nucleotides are TGTGCCAGCAGCCCAAACGCGGTGGTGAACACTGAAGCTTTCTTT.

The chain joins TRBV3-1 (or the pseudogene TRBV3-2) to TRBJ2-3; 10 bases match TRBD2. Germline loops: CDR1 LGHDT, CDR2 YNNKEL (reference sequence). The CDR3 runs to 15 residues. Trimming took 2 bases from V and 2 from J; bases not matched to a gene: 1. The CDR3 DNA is TGTGCCAGCAGCCAAACTAGCGGGGACACAGATACGCAGTATTTT. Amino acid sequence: CASSQTSGDTDTQYF.

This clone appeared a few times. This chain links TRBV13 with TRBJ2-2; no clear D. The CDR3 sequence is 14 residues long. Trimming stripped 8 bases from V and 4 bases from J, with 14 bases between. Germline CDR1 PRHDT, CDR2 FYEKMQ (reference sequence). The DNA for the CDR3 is TGTGCCAGCCTACTACGTTCGGGCACCGGGGAGCTGTTTTTT. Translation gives CASLLRSGTGELFF.

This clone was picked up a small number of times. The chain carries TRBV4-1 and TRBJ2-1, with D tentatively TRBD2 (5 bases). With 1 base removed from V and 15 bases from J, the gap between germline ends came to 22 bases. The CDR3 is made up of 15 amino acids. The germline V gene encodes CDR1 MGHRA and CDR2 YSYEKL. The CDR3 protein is CASSQALRDVTPPFF. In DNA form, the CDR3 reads TGCGCCAGCAGCCAAGCGTTGAGGGATGTCACCCCCCCGTTCTTC.

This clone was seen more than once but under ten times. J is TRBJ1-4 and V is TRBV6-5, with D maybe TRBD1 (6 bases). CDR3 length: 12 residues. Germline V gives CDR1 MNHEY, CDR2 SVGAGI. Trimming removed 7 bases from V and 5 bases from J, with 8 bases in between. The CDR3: CASNQGNEKLFF. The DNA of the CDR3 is TGTGCCAGCAATCAGGGGAATGAAAAACTGTTTTTT.